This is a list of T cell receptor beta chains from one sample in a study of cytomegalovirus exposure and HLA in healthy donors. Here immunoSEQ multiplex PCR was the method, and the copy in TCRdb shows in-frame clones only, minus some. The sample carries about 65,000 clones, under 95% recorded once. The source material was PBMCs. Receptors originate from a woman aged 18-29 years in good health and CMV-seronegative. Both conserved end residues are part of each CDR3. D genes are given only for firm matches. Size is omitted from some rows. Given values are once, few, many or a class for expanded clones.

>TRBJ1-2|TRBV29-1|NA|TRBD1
TGCAGCGCCGCGCAAGGCTACAGGGGGCGCGGCTATGGCTACACCTTC
CSAAQGYRGRGYGYTF
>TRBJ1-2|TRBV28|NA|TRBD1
TGTGCCAGCAGCGAGACTGGACAGGGGTTAGAGGGCTACACCTTC
CASSETGQGLEGYTF
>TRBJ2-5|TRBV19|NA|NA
TGTGCCAGTAGGTCGCTATACGACTCGACAGAACAAGAGACCCAGTACTTC
CASRSLYDSTEQETQYF
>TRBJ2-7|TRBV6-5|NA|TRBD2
TGTGCCAGCGCCATCGCTGGGAGGGGAGGGTACGAGCAGTACTTC
CASAIAGRGGYEQYF
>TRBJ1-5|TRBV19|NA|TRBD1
TGTGCCAGTAGTATAGGGGACAGGGACAATCAGCCCCAGCATTTT
CASSIGDRDNQPQHF
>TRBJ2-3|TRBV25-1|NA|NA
TGTGCCAGCAGTGAATCCCAGAGGGTGGCACACGATACGCAGTATTTT
CASSESQRVAHDTQYF
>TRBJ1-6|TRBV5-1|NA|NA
TGCGCCACTTCGGGGGGGGCGCGAAATTCACCCCTCCACTTT
CATSGGARNSPLHF
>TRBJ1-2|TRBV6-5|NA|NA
TGTGCCAGCAGCTCCTTGAGAGGCGATGGCTACACCTTC
CASSSLRGDGYTF
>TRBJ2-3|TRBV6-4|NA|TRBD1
TGTGCCAGCAGTGACTCGCAGGGGGCGGATACGCAGTATTTT
CASSDSQGADTQYF
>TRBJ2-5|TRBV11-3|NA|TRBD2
TGTGCCAGCAGCTATACTAGCGGGGGGTTTGGGACCCAGTACTTC
CASSYTSGGFGTQYF
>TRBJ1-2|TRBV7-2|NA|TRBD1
TGTGCCAGCAGCTTAGCGGCTGGGGCAGGGGGCATCGGCTACACCTTC
CASSLAAGAGGIGYTF
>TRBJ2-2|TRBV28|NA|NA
TGTGCCAGCAGCCTCGGACAGCTGAACACCGGGGAGCTGTTTTTT
CASSLGQLNTGELFF
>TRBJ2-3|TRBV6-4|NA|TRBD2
TGTGCCAGCACCCGACTAGCGGGAGCCCCAGATACGCAGTATTTT
CASTRLAGAPDTQYF
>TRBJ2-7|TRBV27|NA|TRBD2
TGTGCCAGCAGCCGGATCGGACTAGACAACGAGCAGTACTTC
CASSRIGLDNEQYF
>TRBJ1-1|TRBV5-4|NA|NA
TGTGCCAGCAGCTCGGGGATCTATAACACTGAAGCTTTCTTT
CASSSGIYNTEAFF
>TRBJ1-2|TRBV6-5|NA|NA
TGTGCCAGCAGCGGACAGAGCTATGGCTACACCTTC
CASSGQSYGYTF
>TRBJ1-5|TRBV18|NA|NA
TGTGCCAGCTCACCCGAGATTACAGGGAACTATCAGCCCCAGCATTTT
CASSPEITGNYQPQHF
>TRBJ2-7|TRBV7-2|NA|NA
TGTGCCAGCAGCCTACTGGGAGGAAACGAGCAGTACTTC
CASSLLGGNEQYF
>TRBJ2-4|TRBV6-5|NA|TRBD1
TGTGCCAGCAGCCCGGGACAGGGGGCCAAAAACATTCAGTACTTC
CASSPGQGAKNIQYF
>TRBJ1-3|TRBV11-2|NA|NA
TGTGCCAGCAGCCTGCAGGGCTCTGGAAACACCATATATTTT
CASSLQGSGNTIYF
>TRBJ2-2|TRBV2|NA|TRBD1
TGTGCCAGCATCAACAGGGGTGGCGGGGAGCTGTTTTTT
CASINRGGGELFF
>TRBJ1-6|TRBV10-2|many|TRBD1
TGCGCCAGCAGCCTGGGACAGTCGTCACCCCTCCACTTT
CASSLGQSSPLHF
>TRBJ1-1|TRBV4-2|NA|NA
TGTGCCAGCAGCCAAGATGCGCACGGTGCTGAAGCTTTCTTT
CASSQDAHGAEAFF
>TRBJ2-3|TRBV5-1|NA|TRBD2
TGCGCCAGCAGCTCAACGAACGGGGCTAGCGGAGACGCAGATACGCAGTATTTT
CASSSTNGASGDADTQYF
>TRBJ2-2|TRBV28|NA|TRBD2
TGTGCCAGCAGTTTATTTCCGGGGACTAGCGGGAGAGGCGGGGAGCTGTTTTTT
CASSLFPGTSGRGGELFF
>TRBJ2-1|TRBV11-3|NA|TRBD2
TGTGCCAGCAGCTTAGTTACTAGCGGGGGGGCCTTTCTTGAGCAGTTCTTC
CASSLVTSGGAFLEQFF
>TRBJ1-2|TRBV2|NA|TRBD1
TGTGCCAGCAGTGCGCTCAGTGACAGGGGGTTAAATGGCTACACCTTC
CASSALSDRGLNGYTF
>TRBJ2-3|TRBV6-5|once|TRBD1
TGTGCCAGCAGTTACCGAGGACAGGGGAACACAGATACGCAGTATTTT
CASSYRGQGNTDTQYF
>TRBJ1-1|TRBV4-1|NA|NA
TGCGCCAGCAGCGCTCGACAGGAGAACACTGAAGCTTTCTTT
CASSARQENTEAFF
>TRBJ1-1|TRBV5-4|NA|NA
TGTGCCAGCAGCCGGGCCGGACCGGGAGGCACTGAAGCTTTCTTT
CASSRAGPGGTEAFF
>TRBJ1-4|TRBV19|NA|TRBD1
TGTGCCAGCTCCAACCCCAGACAGGGAATCGAAAAACTGTTTTTT
CASSNPRQGIEKLFF
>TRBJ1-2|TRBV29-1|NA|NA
TGCAGCGTTGAAGGACAGGCGATCTATGGCTACACCTTC
CSVEGQAIYGYTF
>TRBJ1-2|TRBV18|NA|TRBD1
TGTGCCAGCTCACAAGCCGGGACAGGGGGTTATGGCTACACCTTC
CASSQAGTGGYGYTF
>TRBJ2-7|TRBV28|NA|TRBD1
TGTGCCAGCAGTTACACGGGACAGGTTAGCTCCTACGAGCAGTACTTC
CASSYTGQVSSYEQYF
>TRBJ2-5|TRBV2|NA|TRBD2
TGTGCCAGCAGTGTAGGGCTAGCGGGGGTGGAGACCCAGTACTTC
CASSVGLAGVETQYF
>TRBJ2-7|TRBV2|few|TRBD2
TGTGCCAGCAGTTTCACCCCGGGACTAGCGGGAGGAAGTAAGTACGAGCAGTACTTC
CASSFTPGLAGGSKYEQYF
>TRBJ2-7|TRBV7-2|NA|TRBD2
TGTGCCAGCAGCTTAGCCCTTATAGCGGGAGGGCGCTACGAGCAGTACTTC
CASSLALIAGGRYEQYF
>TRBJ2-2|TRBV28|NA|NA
TGTGCCAGCAGTGGGATGATTGGGCGGTCGGGATCGAACACCGGGGAGCTGTTTTTT
CASSGMIGRSGSNTGELFF
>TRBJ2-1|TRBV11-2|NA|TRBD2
TGTGCCAGCAGCTTCGGGACTAGCGGGCTTAATGAGCAGTTCTTC
CASSFGTSGLNEQFF
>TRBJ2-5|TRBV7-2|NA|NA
TGTGCCAGCAGCGGGGGGTCCGTGAAGACCCAGTACTTC
CASSGGSVKTQYF
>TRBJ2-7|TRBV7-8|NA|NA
TGTGCCAGCAGCTTGGGAGGAGTTTCCGAGCAGTACTTC
CASSLGGVSEQYF
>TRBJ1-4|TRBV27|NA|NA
TGTGCCAGCAGTTTATCGGAACAGGAAAAACTGTTTTTT
CASSLSEQEKLFF
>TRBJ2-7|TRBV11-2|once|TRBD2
TGTGCCAGCAGCCCACACGGCCTAGCGGGGACCTACGAGCAGTACTTC
CASSPHGLAGTYEQYF
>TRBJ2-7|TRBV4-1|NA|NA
TGCGCCAGCAGCCAAGAAGGGGGGGCCCCGGCCTACGAGCAGTACTTC
CASSQEGGAPAYEQYF
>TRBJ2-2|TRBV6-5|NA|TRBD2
TGTGCCAGCAGATTCGCGGGGGGGACCGGGGAGCTGTTTTTT
CASRFAGGTGELFF
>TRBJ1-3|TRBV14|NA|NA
TGTGCCAGCGCCCAGGGGTTTGGAAACACCATATATTTT
CASAQGFGNTIYF
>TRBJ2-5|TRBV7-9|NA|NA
TGTGCCAGCAGCTTAGTACGGGAGACCCAGTACTTC
CASSLVRETQYF
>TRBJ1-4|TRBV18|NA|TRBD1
TGTGCCAGCTCACCAACGACCGGGACAGGGAATGAAAAACTGTTTTTT
CASSPTTGTGNEKLFF
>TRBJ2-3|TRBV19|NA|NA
TGTGCCAGTAGTGTCGACAGACATAGCACAGATACGCAGTATTTT
CASSVDRHSTDTQYF
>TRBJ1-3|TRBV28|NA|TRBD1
TGTGCCAGCAGCGAGACAGGGGGCAATGGAAACACCATATATTTT
CASSETGGNGNTIYF
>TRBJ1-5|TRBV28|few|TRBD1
TGTGCCAGCAGTTTAATGGACAGGGATTATAGCAATCAGCCCCAGCATTTT
CASSLMDRDYSNQPQHF
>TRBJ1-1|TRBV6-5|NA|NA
TGTGCCAGCAGTTACGGGGGGAGGAGCGCTGAAGCTTTCTTT
CASSYGGRSAEAFF
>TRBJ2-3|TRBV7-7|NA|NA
TGTGCTAGCAGCCAAAACAGGGCAGATACGCAGTATTTT
CASSQNRADTQYF
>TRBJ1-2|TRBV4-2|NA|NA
TGTGCCAGCAGCCAAGTCAACAGGGTGGGCTATGGCTACACCTTC
CASSQVNRVGYGYTF
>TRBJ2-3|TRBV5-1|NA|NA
TGCGCCAGCAGCTTGCAGGGCTGGGACACAGATACGCAGTATTTT
CASSLQGWDTDTQYF
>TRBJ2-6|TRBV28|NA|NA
TGTGCCAGCACGGACAGTAGCTCTGGGGCCAACGTCCTGACTTTC
CASTDSSSGANVLTF
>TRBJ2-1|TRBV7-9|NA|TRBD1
TGTGCCAGCATACAGGGGTGGAATGAGCAGTTCTTC
CASIQGWNEQFF
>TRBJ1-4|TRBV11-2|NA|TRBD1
TGTGCCAGCAGCAACAGACAGGGTATCACTAATGAAAAACTGTTTTTT
CASSNRQGITNEKLFF